Below are 26 T cell receptor beta chains sequenced from a single sample in a study of cytotoxic CD8 clonotypes in ibrutinib-treated CLL. Sequencing was performed with immunoSEQ multiplex PCR; in TCRdb, only in-frame clones are kept and a portion is missing. The repertoire holds 300,000 or so clones, with roughly two thirds as singletons. Sequences were derived from PBMCs, sampled after 36 months of ibrutinib treatment. Every receptor here comes from a human donor with chronic lymphocytic leukemia.

This clone was observed a handful of times. J is TRBJ2-3 and V is TRBV2; D might be TRBD2 (5 bases). V shed 10 bases and J shed 5 bases, with 13 bases lying between them. Germline V gene sequence: CDR1 SNHLY, CDR2 FYNNEI. The CDR3 runs to 12 residues. CDR3 in DNA: TGTGCCAACTTGGAAGGAGGAGATACGCAGTATTTT. Protein product: CANLEGGDTQYF.

V usage is TRBV6-5 and J usage is TRBJ1-1; possible D gene TRBD1, 5 bases. V dropped 7 bases and J dropped 11 bases, with 17 bases sitting between them. The CDR3 contains 12 residues. CDR1 is MNHEY and CDR2 is SVGAGI in the germline V gene. The CDR3 sequence: CASTTGGKRAFF. In DNA, the CDR3 is TGTGCCAGCACCACTGGGGGGAAGCGGGCTTTCTTT.

The rearrangement uses TRBV27 and TRBJ2-3, with D hard to call. The CDR3 is 13 amino acids. The germline CDR1 and CDR2 sequences are MNHEY and SMNVEV (reference sequence). V lost 3 bases to trimming and J lost 2 bases, with 6 bases between them. CDR3 residues: CASSFYTTDTQYF. CDR3 coding DNA: TGTGCCAGCAGTTTTTACACCACAGATACGCAGTATTTT.

J is TRBJ2-7 and V is TRBV27; 16 nucleotides match TRBD2. CDR1 MNHEY and CDR2 SMNVEV come from the germline V gene (reference sequence). CDR3 size: 15 residues. The V and J ends lost 5 bases and 7 bases, in that order; junction bases with no gene match: 5. The CDR3 spells CASSAGLAGGREQYF. The CDR3 bases are TGTGCCAGCAGTGCGGGACTAGCGGGAGGGAGGGAGCAGTACTTC.

The chain combines TRBV9 with TRBJ2-5, with 9 bases that match TRBD2. This CDR3 is 16 amino acids long. Losses at the gene ends were 4 bases for V and 7 bases for J; bases not matched to a gene: 14. Per the germline V gene, CDR1 is SGDLS and CDR2 is YYNGEE. In DNA, the CDR3 is TGTGCCAGCAGCCCGACGACTAGCGGTCCACAAATGACCCAGTACTTC. Its protein product is CASSPTTSGPQMTQYF.

The V call is TRBV7-6, the J call TRBJ2-7; 7 nucleotides agree with TRBD2. J lost 1 base, V lost 0 bases, and 3 bases had no gene match. This CDR3 region has 15 residues. Per the germline V gene, CDR1 is SGHVS and CDR2 is FNYEAQ. In DNA form, the CDR3 reads TGTGCCAGCAGCTTAGCGGGAGGGTTTTCCTACGAGCAGTACTTC. Translated: CASSLAGGFSYEQYF.

This clone was counted between two and nine times. The chain links TRBV19 to TRBJ1-2, with 7 bases fitting TRBD1. The germline V gene has CDR1 LNHDA and CDR2 SQIVND (reference sequence). The CDR3 runs to 12 residues. The V gene end was trimmed by 6 bases and the J gene end by 2 bases; junction bases not matched to a gene: 0. The CDR3 loop is CASRTGNYGYTF. CDR3 nucleotide sequence: TGTGCCAGTAGGACAGGGAACTATGGCTACACCTTC.

The chain recombines TRBV5-1 with TRBJ1-5, with 8 bases lining up with TRBD1. This CDR3 region has 18 residues. V shed 0 bases and J 0 bases; nucleotides not matched to a gene: 8. CDR1 and CDR2 from the germline V gene are SGHRS and YFSETQ. CDR3 in amino acids: CASSLDQTGADSNQPQHF. CDR3 in DNA: TGCGCCAGCAGCTTGGATCAGACAGGGGCGGATAGCAATCAGCCCCAGCATTTT.

V and J are TRBV27 and TRBJ1-6; 7 nucleotides match TRBD1. With 8 bases clipped from V and 6 bases from J, the junction kept 7 bases outside the gene matches. Germline CDR1 is MNHEY and CDR2 is SMNVEV (reference sequence). CDR3 length equals 14 residues. The CDR3 DNA follows: TGTGCCAGCTCCCCGGGACAGCGTAATTCACCCCTCCACTTT. Encoded protein: CASSPGQRNSPLHF.

The rearrangement joins TRBV5-1 to TRBJ2-2; the D gene is possibly TRBD2 (7 bases). This CDR3 comprises 14 residues. Looked up from germline, CDR1 is SGHRS and CDR2 is YFSETQ. V lost 3 bases, J lost 7 bases, and 13 bases lay in between. The CDR3 loop reads CASSSRGPGGELFF. In DNA form, the CDR3 reads TGCGCCAGCAGCTCGCGGGGGCCCGGCGGGGAGCTGTTTTTT.

The genes are TRBV28 and TRBJ2-3; a possible D gene is TRBD2 (5 bases). V shed 7 bases and J shed 6 bases, with 11 bases lying between them. The CDR3 covers 12 residues. CDR1 MDHEN and CDR2 SYDVKM come from the germline V gene. The CDR3 region has the DNA TGTGCCAGCACACCCTCTAGCGATACGCAGTATTTT. This sequence encodes CASTPSSDTQYF.

The chain uses TRBV7-2 and TRBJ2-5, with 7 bases matching TRBD1. The ends lost 4 bases at V and 4 bases at J; junction bases unmatched: 6. Per germline, CDR1 SGHTA and CDR2 FQGNSA. CDR3 length: 14 residues. The CDR3 bases are TGTGCCAGCAGCTCTGGACAGGTTCGAGAGACCCAGTACTTC. Protein: CASSSGQVRETQYF.

CDR3 sequence (DNA): TGTGCCAGTAGTCCCGGGTTCGGGAACTATGGCTACACCTTC. It translates to CASSPGFGNYGYTF. The chain couples TRBV19 to TRBJ1-2; D gene uncertain. The V end was cut by 5 bases, the J end by 2 bases, with 12 bases between. The CDR3 runs 14 residues. Germline V CDR1 and CDR2: LNHDA, SQIVND (reference sequence).

The chain employs TRBV7-2 and TRBJ2-7, with TRBD2 matching over 9 bases. Germline V gene lookup returns CDR1 SGHTA and CDR2 FQGNSA. V lost 5 bases, J lost 3 bases, and 2 bases stayed unmatched. The length of the CDR3 is 13 residues. In DNA, the CDR3 is TGTGCCAGCAGCAAGACTAGCGGCTACGAGCAGTACTTC. Protein: CASSKTSGYEQYF.

The sample holds one count of this clone. This chain connects TRBV11-2 to TRBJ2-7; 9 nucleotides line up with TRBD2. The J segment lost 1 base and the V segment lost 5 bases, leaving 15 bases of the junction unmatched. The V gene's germline CDR1 is SGHAT and CDR2 FQNNGV. This CDR3 is 18 amino acids long. CDR3: CASSRFGEWSGGSYEQYF. The CDR3 bases are TGTGCCAGCAGCCGTTTCGGGGAATGGAGCGGGGGGTCCTACGAGCAGTACTTC.

This clone was seen just once. The CDR3 region has the DNA TGCGCCAGCAGCCAACCGACAGGGGGCAGCAATCAGCCCCAGCATTTT. Protein product: CASSQPTGGSNQPQHF. The genes are TRBV4-1 and TRBJ1-5; 10 bases map to TRBD1. Germline CDR1 MGHRA, CDR2 YSYEKL. The V gene end was trimmed by 2 bases and the J gene end by 1 base; junction bases not matched to a gene: 2. The CDR3 has 16 amino acids.

The chain is built from TRBV15 and TRBJ2-1, with a tentative D call TRBD2 (6 bases). Germline V gene data show CDR1 as LNHNV and CDR2 as YYDKDF (reference sequence). The V and J ends lost 0 bases and 3 bases respectively, with 21 bases between them. The CDR3 extends over 19 amino acids. The CDR3 protein is CATSRDRGATALFYNEQFF. Here the CDR3 DNA reads TGTGCCACCAGCAGAGATCGCGGGGCCACAGCGCTGTTCTACAATGAGCAGTTCTTC.

This clone was detected once. The chain is built from TRBV5-6 and TRBJ2-1; D is unresolved. This CDR3 has 12 amino acids. V was shortened by 2 bases and J by 8 bases, with 8 bases between the two germline ends. In germline, CDR1 is SGHDT, CDR2 YYEEEE. CDR3 sequence (DNA): TGTGCCAGCAGCTTACGTCGGGATGAGCAGTTCTTC. Translating gives CASSLRRDEQFF.

V is TRBV29-1 and J is TRBJ1-1; no firm D call. Trimming took off 0 bases at V and 3 bases at J, with 5 bases between the two ends. The CDR3 contains 12 residues. CDR1 and CDR2 from the germline V gene are SQVTM and ANQGSEA. Written as DNA, the CDR3 is TGCAGCGTTGAAGATCTAGACACTGAAGCTTTCTTT. The encoded protein is CSVEDLDTEAFF.

This chain links TRBV19 with TRBJ2-7, with 9 bases aligning to TRBD1. Germline CDR1 LNHDA, CDR2 SQIVND (reference sequence). Germline trimming cut 3 bases from V and 2 bases from J; bases unmatched to any gene: 11. The CDR3 runs to 17 residues. CDR3 DNA sequence: TGTGCCAGTAGTATGCTACACCGGGACAGGGTGACCTACGAGCAGTACTTC. It is translated as CASSMLHRDRVTYEQYF.

V is TRBV7-2 and J is TRBJ2-7, with D unclear. This CDR3 region has 15 residues. Germline V gene sequence: CDR1 SGHTA, CDR2 FQGNSA. The germline V and J ends were trimmed by 1 base and 2 bases, with 12 bases remaining between them. CDR3 residues: CASSLVVTQAYEQYF. In DNA, the CDR3 is TGTGCCAGCAGCTTAGTGGTGACACAAGCCTACGAGCAGTACTTC.

The chain couples TRBV21-1 to TRBJ1-5; TRBD1 is the table's D call and was not checked against the DNA. TRBV21-1 represents a pseudogene. The CDR3 loop spans 15 amino acids. The CDR3 loop is CASSIRTGIEQPQHF. The CDR3 DNA follows: TGTGCCAGCAGCATCCGGACAGGGATCGAGCAGCCCCAGCATTTT.

This clone has more than one count but fewer than ten. CDR3 region: CASSQARTGVHYEQYF. For the CDR3, the DNA is TGCGCCAGCAGCCAAGCCCGTACAGGGGTTCACTACGAGCAGTACTTC. The rearrangement links TRBV4-1 to TRBJ2-7; 7 bases fit TRBD1. The CDR3 has 16 amino acids. Trimming took 1 base from V and 3 from J; bases not matched to a gene: 9. Germline V gives CDR1 MGHRA, CDR2 YSYEKL.

This clone was seen a single time. The chain employs TRBV29-1 and TRBJ2-5, with 7 bases that match TRBD2. The germline gives CDR1 SQVTM, CDR2 ANQGSEA. The length of the CDR3 is 14 residues. V trimming: 3 bases; J trimming: 3 bases; junction bases outside the gene matches: 7. In DNA form, the CDR3 reads TGCAGCGTTGACGGGGGAGGGCCGGAAGAGACCCAGTACTTC. Amino acids: CSVDGGGPEETQYF.

The V gene is TRBV29-1, the J gene TRBJ2-7; 8 bases fit TRBD1. CDR1 is SQVTM and CDR2 is ANQGSEA in the germline V gene. The V segment lost 5 bases and the J segment 0 bases; nucleotides outside the gene matches: 12. The CDR3 runs to 16 residues. CDR3 loop: CSVLPGTGEYSYEQYF. CDR3 DNA: TGCAGCGTTCTCCCCGGGACAGGCGAATACTCCTACGAGCAGTACTTC.

This chain uses TRBV18 with TRBJ2-5; no clear D gene. Germline CDR1 KGHSH, CDR2 LQKENI. V lost 3 bases and J lost 3, with 8 bases in between. This CDR3 comprises 13 residues. This chain's CDR3 is CASSPTLKETQYF. CDR3 coding DNA: TGTGCCAGCTCACCGACTTTAAAAGAGACCCAGTACTTC.